The sample holds many counts of the clone carrying this T cell receptor (beta chain). The antigen remains undetermined. Indicated time point: sample taken at primary tumor resection. The sample comes from a study of spatial heterogeneity in lung cancer. Study context: Alpha-chain sequences were consistently detected in smaller numbers than beta-chain sequences.

The germline gives CDR1 ENHRY, CDR2 SYGVKD. The CDR3 is 15 amino acids. Between the trimmed V and J ends, which lost 7 bases and 3 bases, there was a span of 16 bases. TCRdb re-derived calls from the 5' RACE reads in MiXCR, one entry per CDR3 protein. The sample shows tens of thousands of distinct CDR3 sequences, about 6.8% of them seen only once. Whole-study results and caveats: Expanded alpha and beta TCR counts within tumors tracked tumor mutation counts.

The chain uses TRBV10-3 and TRBJ2-1, with D possibly matching TRBD2 (6 bases). This receptor was obtained from a male donor with early-stage non-small cell lung cancer. Here the sequenced sample was lung tumor tissue, taken at surgery. The CDR3 spells CAIKSGRENYNEQFF. The CDR3 region has the DNA TGTGCCATCAAGTCTGGGCGGGAAAACTACAATGAGCAGTTCTTC.